Below, 12 T cell receptor beta chains from the same sample are listed, as sequenced in a study of cytomegalovirus exposure and HLA in healthy donors. Primers included in the PCR were 60 Vbeta and 13 Jbeta primers. Only in-frame clones appear in the TCRdb table, and some are missing; sequencing was by immunoSEQ multiplex PCR. The top ten clones hold around 4.3% of a sample with approximately 110,000 clones, under 80% of them seen once. Sequencing input: PBMCs. The source of these receptors is a woman in her 40s in good health and CMV-seropositive.

V and J are TRBV30 and TRBJ1-2, with D tentatively TRBD1 (5 bases). CDR3 length equals 12 residues. CDR1 is GTSNPN and CDR2 is SVGIG in the germline V gene (reference sequence). V was shortened by 4 bases and J by 2 bases, with 8 bases between the two germline ends. The CDR3 sequence is CAWTGLNYGYTF. In DNA, the CDR3 is TGTGCCTGGACGGGACTCAACTATGGCTACACCTTC.

V is TRBV7-3 and J is TRBJ1-1; D uncertain. This CDR3 region has 13 residues. V lost 5 bases and J lost 1, with 8 bases in between. The germline gives CDR1 SGHTA, CDR2 FQGTGA. In DNA form, the CDR3 reads TGTGCCAGCAGCCCGTACAGGAACACTGAAGCTTTCTTT. It yields the protein CASSPYRNTEAFF.

The CDR3 sequence is CASSQDQGETQYF. The CDR3 DNA reads as TGTGCCAGCAGCCAAGACCAGGGAGAGACCCAGTACTTC. The chain links TRBV4-2 to TRBJ2-5; possible D gene TRBD1, 5 bases. Germline V lookup: CDR1 LGHNA, CDR2 YNFKEQ. The CDR3 totals 13 residues. V was clipped by 0 bases and J by 4 bases, with 6 bases between them.

V and J are TRBV9 and TRBJ2-2, with 7 bases aligning to TRBD2. After removal of 4 bases from V and 0 bases from J, the junction contained 9 bases not matched to a gene. The CDR3 extends over 17 amino acids. Per the germline V gene, CDR1 is SGDLS and CDR2 is YYNGEE. CDR3 protein: CASSPRRTSPNTGELFF. The CDR3, as DNA: TGTGCCAGCAGCCCCCGTCGGACTAGTCCGAACACCGGGGAGCTGTTTTTT.

This chain links TRBV5-1 with TRBJ2-7; 14 nucleotides align to TRBD2. The germline gives CDR1 SGHRS, CDR2 YFSETQ. V lost 3 bases, J lost 1 base, and 3 bases stayed unmatched. The CDR3 length is 16 residues. Here the CDR3 reads CASSWGLAGVSYEQYF. The CDR3 bases are TGCGCCAGCAGCTGGGGACTAGCGGGAGTTTCCTACGAGCAGTACTTC.

The count of this clone is one. The rearrangement links TRBV28 to TRBJ2-1; 9 bases map to TRBD2. Germline V CDR1 and CDR2: MDHEN, SYDVKM. Trimming cost V 2 bases and J 10 bases; bases outside gene matches: 6. CDR3 length: 14 amino acids. In nucleotides, the CDR3 is TGTGCCAGCAGTTTACTCGATAGCGGGAGAGAGCAGTTCTTC. Encoded protein: CASSLLDSGREQFF.

The chain joins TRBV10-3 to TRBJ1-1, with 9 nucleotides matching TRBD1. This CDR3 has 14 amino acids. Germline CDR1 and CDR2: ENHRY and SYGVKD. With 6 bases clipped from V and 5 bases from J, the junction kept 7 bases outside the gene matches. The CDR3 is CAIRGGQGSTEAFF. CDR3 sequence (DNA): TGTGCCATCAGGGGGGGACAGGGATCGACTGAAGCTTTCTTT.

V is TRBV5-1 and J is TRBJ2-1, with 9 nucleotides matching TRBD2. Trimming cost V 1 base and J 4 bases; bases outside gene matches: 6. This CDR3 is 16 amino acids long. The germline V gene encodes CDR1 SGHRS and CDR2 YFSETQ. The CDR3 sequence: CASSLTVAGVYNEQFF. CDR3 nucleotides: TGCGCCAGCAGCTTGACGGTAGCGGGGGTTTACAATGAGCAGTTCTTC. Full variable domain (rest looked up from reference TRBV5-1 and TRBJ2-1): KAGVTQTPRYLIKTRGQQVTLSCSPISGHRSVSWYQQTPGQGLQFLFEYFSETQRNKGNFPGRFSGRQFSNSRSEMNVSTLELGDSALYLCASSLTVAGVYNEQFFGPGTRLTVL.

V usage is TRBV9 and J usage is TRBJ2-2, with 7 bases lining up with TRBD2. V lost 4 bases and J lost 4; bases outside the gene matches: 10. In germline, CDR1 is SGDLS, CDR2 YYNGEE. The CDR3 is 16 amino acids. CDR3 loop: CASSPGGRRATGELFF. The CDR3 nucleotides are TGTGCCAGCAGCCCGGGGGGACGCAGGGCCACCGGGGAGCTGTTTTTT.

The rearrangement links TRBV7-8 to TRBJ2-1, with D tentatively TRBD2 (6 bases). Germline V CDR1 and CDR2: SGHVS, FQNEAQ. With 1 base removed from V and 6 bases from J, the gap between germline ends came to 16 bases. CDR3 length: 16 amino acids. CDR3 DNA: TGTGCCAGCAGCTTAGGTGGCGGCACGGGACTCAATGAGCAGTTCTTC. Translation gives CASSLGGGTGLNEQFF. The full variable domain, its missing parts supplied by reference TRBV7-8 and TRBJ2-1, is GAGVSQSPRYKVAKRGQDVALRCDPISGHVSLFWYQQALGQGPEFLTYFQNEAQLDKSGLPSDRFFAERPEGSVSTLKIQRTQQEDSAVYLCASSLGGGTGLNEQFFGPGTRLTVL.

The sample holds one count of this clone. CDR3 in DNA: TGTGCCAGCAGCCCTCGACTGGGGGCAGGGGAACACAATGAGCAGTTCTTC. Translating it yields CASSPRLGAGEHNEQFF. The rearrangement links TRBV9 to TRBJ2-1; D possibly corresponds to TRBD1 (6 bases). CDR1 and CDR2 from the germline V gene are SGDLS and YYNGEE. The CDR3 contains 17 residues. Between the trimmed V and J ends, which lost 4 bases and 5 bases, there was a span of 22 bases. The entire variable domain, with the rest obtained from reference TRBV9 and TRBJ2-1, is as follows: DSGVTQTPKHLITATGQRVTLRCSPRSGDLSVYWYQQSLDQGLQFLIQYYNGEERAKGNILERFSAQQFPDLHSELNLSSLELGDSALYFCASSPRLGAGEHNEQFFGPGTRLTVL.

The chain employs TRBV5-1 and TRBJ1-4, with a tentative D call TRBD1 (5 bases). Germline assignment: CDR1 SGHRS and CDR2 YFSETQ. The CDR3 is 15 amino acids. Between the trimmed V and J ends, which lost 4 bases and 0 bases, there was a span of 10 bases. The CDR3 nucleotides read TGCGCCAGCAGCCCTGCAGGGACAACTAATGAAAAACTGTTTTTT. The encoded protein is CASSPAGTTNEKLFF.